The present T cell receptor (beta chain) was sequenced within a study of T cell responses to AZD1222 COVID-19 vaccine. With 1 base clipped from V and 5 bases from J, the junction kept 8 bases outside the gene matches. There are 15 residues in the CDR3. Germline V gene data show CDR1 as LNHNV and CDR2 as YYDKDF (reference sequence). Profiled with immunoSEQ multiplex PCR; TCRdb holds only in-frame clones, not every one. This sample has around 140,000 clones, with 75% to 90% found just once. With respect to this clone: Its antigen is currently unknown.

Notes on the study in general: Nearly half of spike-specific TCRs reportedly target unmutated variant regions.

The chain recombines TRBV15 with TRBJ2-7, with 7 bases that match TRBD1. The material was peripheral blood, obtained on day 0 of AZD1222 vaccination. The TCR sequence derives from an adult in good health. In nucleotides, the CDR3 is TGTGCCACCAGCAGAGTGACAGGGCGCTCTGACGAGCAGTACTTC. Amino acid sequence: CATSRVTGRSDEQYF.